Listed below are T cell receptor beta chains from one sample, sequenced in a study of cytomegalovirus exposure and HLA in healthy donors. Method: immunoSEQ multiplex PCR; TCRdb's copy keeps in-frame clones and lacks some. Here the sample spans 75,000 to 90,000 clones, around 77% being singletons. Sequencing was carried out using PBMCs. The receptor source for this set is a man aged 50-59 years in good health and CMV-seronegative. CDR3s include the opening cysteine and the closing phenylalanine or tryptophan. D genes are given only for firm matches. Part of the rows lack a size; the others show once, few, many or a class for expanded clones.

>TRBJ2-7|TRBD2|15|NA|TRBV10-3
CAISESTSGGYEQYF
TGTGCCATCAGTGAGTCGACTAGCGGGGGCTACGAGCAGTACTTC
>TRBJ1-6|TRBD1|18|few|TRBV27
CASSLKGQGLFSNSPLHF
TGTGCCAGCAGTTTAAAAGGACAGGGTCTATTCAGCAATTCACCCCTCCACTTT
>TRBJ2-1|NA|14|NA|TRBV30
CAWGLDRSYNEQFF
TGTGCCTGGGGATTAGACAGGTCCTACAATGAGCAGTTCTTC
>TRBJ1-2|TRBD1|14|once|TRBV7-9
CASSLVQGYYGYTF
TGTGCCAGCAGCTTAGTACAGGGGTACTATGGCTACACCTTC
>TRBJ2-7|NA|15|NA|TRBV6-5
CASRGSEKMGAEQYF
TGTGCCAGCAGGGGTTCGGAAAAGATGGGCGCCGAGCAGTACTTC
>TRBJ2-7|NA|13|NA|TRBV5-4
CASSSGSSSEQYF
TGTGCCAGCAGCTCCGGGTCCTCTTCCGAGCAGTACTTC
>TRBJ1-5|NA|15|NA|TRBV6-1
CASSQQGNGNQPQHF
TGTGCCAGCAGCCAACAGGGAAATGGCAATCAGCCCCAGCATTTT
>TRBJ1-1|NA|14|NA|TRBV6-1
CASKEDSQNTEAFF
TGTGCCAGCAAAGAGGACAGCCAGAACACTGAAGCTTTCTTT
>TRBJ1-5|NA|14|NA|TRBV7-2
CASRSTGLGQPQHF
TGTGCCAGCAGATCAACAGGGCTTGGGCAGCCCCAGCATTTT
>TRBJ2-7|TRBD2|16|NA|TRBV11-2
CASSLVSSGGIYEQYF
TGTGCCAGCAGCTTAGTATCCAGCGGGGGGATCTACGAGCAGTACTTC
>TRBJ2-7|TRBD1|17|NA|TRBV30
CAWSGGTVDRANYEQYF
TGTGCCTGGAGTGGGGGGACGGTCGACAGGGCTAATTACGAGCAGTACTTC
>TRBJ1-6|TRBD1|14|NA|TRBV19
CASSPGQGNSPLHF
TGTGCCAGTAGTCCGGGACAGGGAAATTCACCCCTCCACTTT
>TRBJ1-5|NA|14|NA|TRBV28
CASSSSGDNQPQHF
TGTGCCAGCAGTTCTTCAGGGGACAATCAGCCCCAGCATTTT
>TRBJ2-7|NA|18|NA|TRBV18
CASSPGFQGVSPHYEQYF
TGTGCCAGCTCACCAGGTTTTCAGGGTGTGAGCCCCCATTACGAGCAGTACTTC
>TRBJ1-6|NA|15|once|TRBV28
CASSSEGVGNSPLHF
TGTGCCAGCAGTTCCGAGGGGGTTGGTAATTCACCCCTCCACTTT
>TRBJ1-2|NA|13|NA|TRBV7-2
CASSLPGVRGYTF
TGTGCCAGCAGCTTACCAGGGGTGCGTGGCTACACCTTC
>TRBJ2-5|NA|14|NA|TRBV4-3
CASSPRGSQETQYF
TGCGCCAGCAGCCCTCGCGGGTCCCAAGAGACCCAGTACTTC
>TRBJ1-2|NA|13|once|TRBV30
CAWSSGHPYGYTF
TGTGCCTGGAGTAGCGGGCACCCCTATGGCTACACCTTC
>TRBJ1-2|NA|13|many|TRBV5-4
CASSLKPNYGYTF
TGTGCCAGCAGCTTGAAGCCTAACTATGGCTACACCTTC
>TRBJ1-5|TRBD1|16|NA|TRBV4-2
CASSQKVDRGYQPQHF
TGTGCCAGCAGCCAAAAAGTTGACAGGGGATATCAGCCCCAGCATTTT